This is a list of T cell receptor beta chains from one sample in a study of blood T cell repertoires in COVID-19. The method was immunoSEQ multiplex PCR; TCRdb's version includes in-frame clones alone and lacks a portion of them. The sample yields 250,000 or so clones, 70% to 90% seen once. Sequencing was carried out using PBMCs or T cells enriched from blood (not recorded which). These receptors originate from a man aged 40-50 years who had recovered from COVID-19. Both conserved end residues are part of each CDR3. D genes are given only for firm matches.

V	J	D	CDR3
TRBV19	TRBJ2-1	TRBD1	CASSAHLGQGVDEQFF
TRBV15	TRBJ2-1	TRBD2	CATAGVVNEQFF
TRBV5-1	TRBJ2-3	.	CASSQDRGGYSTDTQYF
TRBV7-9	TRBJ2-7	.	CASSSGLNEQYF
TRBV28	TRBJ1-5	TRBD1	CASTLRDRRNQPQHF
TRBV30	TRBJ1-1	.	CAWDRQVNTEAFF
TRBV5-1	TRBJ1-1	TRBD1	CASSFKTGLTTTEAFF
TRBV6-5	TRBJ1-6	.	CASSYSGGIESPLHF
TRBV3-1/TRBV3-2	TRBJ2-1	.	CASSQGPRLVSEQFF
TRBV30	TRBJ2-1	.	CAWGPGATNYNEQFF
TRBV5-6	TRBJ2-2	.	CASRPGGPANTGELFF
TRBV5-1	TRBJ1-1	.	CASSSLPPEENTEAFF
TRBV9	TRBJ2-7	TRBD1	CASSVGWGQGYEQYF
TRBV7-9	TRBJ2-2	TRBD2	CASSRLGLAANTGELFF
TRBV5-6	TRBJ1-1	.	CASSRTGIGNTEAFF
TRBV6-5	TRBJ1-1	.	CASSPSQTNTEAFF
TRBV21-1	TRBJ2-1	.	CASTILGLAAENSYNEQFF
TRBV23-1	TRBJ1-5	.	CASSQFYYRESGGQPQHF
TRBV5-4	TRBJ2-3	TRBD2	CASSLDGLAGTDTQYF
TRBV13	TRBJ2-2	.	CASSLGQGTNTGELFF
TRBV6-1	TRBJ1-6	.	CASSEAGGSSYNSPLHF
TRBV2	TRBJ1-2	.	CASSELPRSYGYTF
TRBV5-1	TRBJ1-5	.	CASQVFSPVSGRREHF
TRBV7-2	TRBJ1-4	.	CASSLVASGNEKLFF
TRBV9	TRBJ2-1	.	CASSVGGGQAYNEQFF
TRBV23-1	TRBJ1-6	.	CASSQGRDGVDLDDNSPLHF
TRBV7-3	TRBJ1-5	TRBD1	CASNSLRKDRVSNQPQHF
TRBV18	TRBJ1-1	.	CASSPPGGVGTEAFF
TRBV6-1	TRBJ2-7	TRBD2	CASSERREGWGYEQYF
TRBV4-3	TRBJ2-2	.	CASSQDMATGELFF
TRBV27	TRBJ1-6	.	CASSGYGGRTPLHF
TRBV19	TRBJ1-2	.	CASSSSAGFNYGYTF
TRBV5-6	TRBJ2-7	TRBD1	CASRGQGNSYEQYF
TRBV7-8	TRBJ1-6	.	CASSPPGYDSPLHF
TRBV7-9	TRBJ2-5	.	CASEWPQGGEGPQETQYF
TRBV2	TRBJ2-7	TRBD2	CASMTSGRNEQYF
TRBV19	TRBJ2-7	.	CASSITDGSYEQYF
TRBV3-1/TRBV3-2	TRBJ2-2	.	CASSSRRPGELFF
TRBV5-4	TRBJ1-1	.	CASSSKLFQNTEAFF
TRBV18	TRBJ1-1	.	CALRGAAMNTEAFF
TRBV5-1	TRBJ1-1	TRBD1	CASRDRGRQNTEAFF